This T cell receptor beta chain was identified during a study of blood T cell repertoires in COVID-19. In the study overall: From the United States, Italy and Spain came samples of acute and convalescent COVID-19.

V lost 2 bases and J 0 bases, leaving 8 bases between the germline ends. Germline CDR1 is SEHNR and CDR2 is FQNEAQ (reference sequence). This CDR3 has 15 residues. This clone was observed once. Authors' methods: Cell counts per sample came from amplifying reference gene primers. Repertoires were generated with immunoSEQ multiplex PCR, while TCRdb's copy carries only in-frame clones and drops some. The DNA was the basis for D and trimming; V, J and clone size are from that table. The sample lists about 49,000 clones; around 90% were seen once. This clonotype was sampled from a man at least 80 years old with acute or convalescent COVID-19. The sample consisted of peripheral blood. The chain recombines TRBV7-9 with TRBJ2-1; maybe TRBD2 (5 bases). CDR3 loop: CASSLPRDSYNEQFF. For the CDR3, the DNA is TGTGCCAGCAGCTTACCCCGGGACTCCTACAATGAGCAGTTCTTC. The complete variable domain, with remaining parts taken from reference TRBV7-9 and TRBJ2-1, reads DTGVSQNPRHKITKRGQNVTFRCDPISEHNRLYWYRQTLGQGPEFLTYFQNEAQLEKSRLLSDRFSAERPKGSFSTLEIQRTEQGDSAMYLCASSLPRDSYNEQFFGPGTRLTVL.